These 27 T cell receptor beta chains were all obtained from the same sample, sequenced in a study of T cell changes during pregnancy in multiple sclerosis. Measured with immunoSEQ multiplex PCR; TCRdb has only the in-frame clones, and not every one. The table lists some 30,000 clones, around nine tenths of them singletons. Sequencing was performed on CD8+ T cells from peripheral blood mononuclear cells, taken in the second trimester of pregnancy. The receptors shown here come from a female donor with multiple sclerosis, enrolled in a pregnancy study.

J is TRBJ2-7 and V is TRBV7-9; D not resolved. V dropped 5 bases and J dropped 5 bases, with 13 bases sitting between them. Germline CDR1 SEHNR, CDR2 FQNEAQ (reference sequence). CDR3 length: 13 amino acids. The CDR3 protein is CASSRPLTDEQYF. The DNA of the CDR3 is TGTGCCAGCAGCCGCCCCCTAACCGACGAGCAGTACTTC.

The chain carries TRBV2 and TRBJ2-7, with D tentatively TRBD1 (5 bases). The CDR3 loop spans 16 amino acids. V lost 4 bases to trimming and J lost 2 bases, with 18 bases between them. The germline gives CDR1 SNHLY, CDR2 FYNNEI. The chain's CDR3 is CASSVPSDIPTYEQYF. CDR3 coding DNA: TGTGCCAGCAGTGTCCCCTCGGACATCCCGACCTACGAGCAGTACTTC.

The chain links TRBV10-3 to TRBJ1-1; D possibly corresponds to TRBD1 (5 bases). V lost 1 base, J lost 0 bases, and 9 bases lay in between. This CDR3 comprises 15 residues. CDR1 and CDR2 (germline): ENHRY, SYGVKD. This CDR3 reads CAISEFGGLNTEAFF. Here the CDR3 DNA reads TGTGCCATCAGTGAGTTCGGGGGACTGAACACTGAAGCTTTCTTT.

The rearrangement links TRBV9 to TRBJ2-3; a weak D match, TRBD1 (7 bases). With 4 bases removed from V and 10 bases from J, the gap between germline ends came to 13 bases. This CDR3 has 12 amino acids. Germline V gene data show CDR1 as SGDLS and CDR2 as YYNGEE. CDR3 coding DNA: TGTGCCAGCAGCCCCTCAGGGGGGCCGCAGTATTTT. Protein product: CASSPSGGPQYF.

The chain is built from TRBV6-4 and TRBJ1-2, with TRBD1 matching 9 bases. Germline trimming cut 6 bases from V and 2 bases from J; bases unmatched to any gene: 10. Germline loops: CDR1 MRHNA, CDR2 SNTAGT. The CDR3 extends over 16 amino acids. CDR3 residues: CASSLLGTGKNYGYTF. For the CDR3, the DNA is TGTGCCAGCAGCTTGCTAGGGACAGGGAAGAACTATGGCTACACCTTC.

The J gene is TRBJ1-5, the V gene TRBV6-5, with unresolved D. V shed 3 bases and J shed 0 bases, with 3 bases lying between them. Germline values: CDR1 MNHEY, CDR2 SVGAGI. This CDR3 contains 13 residues. CDR3 sequence: CASSYNSNQPQHF. The CDR3 DNA is TGTGCCAGCAGTTATAATAGCAATCAGCCCCAGCATTTT.

V usage is TRBV6-1 and J usage is TRBJ2-7, with 7 bases fitting TRBD2. Trimming removed 2 bases from V and 2 bases from J; junction bases left unmatched: 6. The CDR3 has 15 amino acids. Germline V gene data show CDR1 as MNHNS and CDR2 as SASEGT. CDR3 sequence (DNA): TGTGCCAGCAGTGAACGGCAGGGAGGGCCCTACGAGCAGTACTTC. Amino acid sequence: CASSERQGGPYEQYF.

The chain links TRBV10-3 to TRBJ1-5, with 8 nucleotides matching TRBD1. This CDR3 is built from 16 residues. V lost 5 bases to trimming and J lost 0 bases; unmatched junction nucleotides: 6. Per the germline V gene, CDR1 is ENHRY and CDR2 is SYGVKD. The CDR3 sequence is CAISSGQDYSNQPQHF. The CDR3, as DNA: TGTGCCATCAGTTCGGGACAGGACTATAGCAATCAGCCCCAGCATTTT.

The rearrangement joins TRBV5-1 to TRBJ1-6, with 8 positions matching TRBD1. The CDR3 loop spans 16 amino acids. V shed 3 bases, J shed 2 bases, and the junction held 4 bases outside the gene matches. Germline CDR1 is SGHRS and CDR2 is YFSETQ. For the CDR3, the DNA is TGCGCCAGCAGCTCCGCACAGGGGGCCTATAATTCACCCCTCCACTTT. Its protein product is CASSSAQGAYNSPLHF.

J is TRBJ1-1 and V is TRBV29-1; D might be TRBD1 (5 bases). Trimming removed 5 bases at V and 4 bases at J, with 8 bases between. This CDR3 has 11 amino acids. CDR1 is SQVTM, CDR2 ANQGSEA, per germline. The CDR3 is CSVSGGTEAFF. In DNA form, the CDR3 reads TGCAGCGTTTCCGGGGGCACTGAAGCTTTCTTT.

The V gene is TRBV6-1, the J gene TRBJ2-1, with 10 bases that match TRBD2. Losses at the gene ends were 3 bases for V and 4 bases for J; bases not matched to a gene: 9. CDR1 and CDR2 (germline): MNHNS, SASEGT. This CDR3 is built from 17 residues. The CDR3 DNA reads TGTGCCAGCAGTGATTACCTAGCGGGGGCGGGGTACAATGAGCAGTTCTTC. The encoded protein is CASSDYLAGAGYNEQFF.

V usage is TRBV5-6 and J usage is TRBJ2-1; TRBD2 matches 9 bases. V lost 4 bases and J lost 4; bases outside the gene matches: 9. The germline V gene has CDR1 SGHDT and CDR2 YYEEEE. The CDR3 has 16 amino acids. The CDR3 protein is CASSPISGGGYNEQFF. CDR3 coding DNA: TGTGCCAGCAGCCCGATTAGCGGGGGTGGTTACAATGAGCAGTTCTTC.

The chain combines TRBV6-5 with TRBJ2-7; D may be TRBD1 (6 bases). The CDR3 contains 14 residues. Trimming stripped 5 bases from V and 4 bases from J, with 15 bases between. The V gene's germline CDR1 is MNHEY and CDR2 SVGAGI. CDR3 DNA: TGTGCCAGCAGTCGACAGGCCGGTGATTACGAGCAGTACTTC. It is translated as CASSRQAGDYEQYF.

The chain employs TRBV11-1 and TRBJ2-7, with a weak D call TRBD2 (5 bases). The V gene's germline CDR1 is SGHAT and CDR2 FQDESV (reference sequence). The V end was cut by 3 bases, the J end by 7 bases, with 25 bases between. The CDR3 totals 17 residues. This chain's CDR3 is CASSFHFEMESPGEQYF. In DNA, the CDR3 is TGTGCCAGCAGCTTTCACTTCGAAATGGAGTCGCCGGGGGAGCAGTACTTC.

The chain combines TRBV15 with TRBJ1-1, with D unresolved. Between the trimmed V and J ends, which lost 5 bases and 2 bases, there was a span of 6 bases. Germline lookup yields CDR1 LNHNV and CDR2 YYDKDF (reference sequence). This CDR3 is 12 amino acids long. For the CDR3, the DNA is TGTGCCACCAGCCCGTTTAACACTGAAGCTTTCTTT. Amino acids: CATSPFNTEAFF.

The chain links TRBV29-1 to TRBJ2-5, with TRBD2 identical over 7 bases. The J call may be mistaken, given a closer DNA end match to TRBJ2-7. Looked up from germline, CDR1 is SQVTM and CDR2 is ANQGSEA. The CDR3 sequence is 11 residues long. Here the CDR3 reads CSVRDYYEQYF. CDR3 in DNA: TGCAGCGTTCGGGACTACTACGAGCAGTACTTC.

V gene TRBV27 combines with J gene TRBJ1-6; tentative D call: TRBD1 (5 bases). V lost 2 bases to trimming and J lost 9 bases, with 8 bases between them. CDR1 and CDR2 (germline): MNHEY, SMNVEV (reference sequence). This CDR3 contains 13 residues. CDR3 protein: CASSLARVSPLHF. In DNA, the CDR3 is TGTGCCAGCAGTTTAGCCAGGGTTTCACCCCTCCACTTT.

The J gene is TRBJ2-7, the V gene TRBV28; TRBD1 might be the D (5 bases). The germline CDR1 and CDR2 sequences are MDHEN and SYDVKM. This CDR3 is built from 14 residues. Trimming took off 3 bases at V and 2 bases at J, with 11 bases between the two ends. CDR3 sequence: CASSFQGLTYEQYF. The CDR3 DNA reads as TGTGCCAGCAGTTTTCAGGGATTGACCTACGAGCAGTACTTC.

The V and J genes are TRBV4-2 and TRBJ2-1; 7 bases fit TRBD2. The CDR3 length is 14 residues. Germline V gives CDR1 LGHNA, CDR2 YNFKEQ. The V segment lost 4 bases and the J segment 10 bases; nucleotides outside the gene matches: 10. The CDR3 is CASSPLLGGSEQFF. The CDR3 DNA follows: TGTGCCAGCAGCCCGCTACTCGGGGGGTCGGAGCAGTTCTTC.

The chain uses TRBV5-1 and TRBJ2-7; tentative D call: TRBD2 (5 bases). This CDR3 is 12 amino acids long. Trimming removed 4 bases from V and 4 bases from J, with 9 bases in between. Germline-derived CDR1 and CDR2 are SGHRS and YFSETQ. This CDR3 is CASSARGYEQYF. In nucleotides, the CDR3 is TGCGCCAGCAGCGCCCGGGGATACGAGCAGTACTTC.

In its sample, this clone was seen once. V and J are TRBV5-1 and TRBJ2-2; the D gene is possibly TRBD2 (6 bases). The CDR3 has 15 residues. Germline CDR1 and CDR2: SGHRS and YFSETQ. The V and J ends lost 4 bases and 6 bases respectively, with 16 bases between them. CDR3 in amino acids: CASSPGLFYAGELFF. The DNA of the CDR3 is TGCGCCAGCAGCCCCGGACTATTCTACGCCGGGGAGCTGTTTTTT.

The chain carries TRBV27 and TRBJ2-7; TRBD1 matches at 7 bases. The germline CDR1 and CDR2 sequences are MNHEY and SMNVEV (reference sequence). V was clipped by 3 bases and J by 2 bases; unmatched bases: 19. The CDR3 spans 19 residues. Written as DNA, the CDR3 is TGTGCCAGCAGTTTCGCAAACCCCCCGACAGGGCACGAAACCTACGAGCAGTACTTC. Amino acid sequence: CASSFANPPTGHETYEQYF.

Here the CDR3 reads CASSEARQGNQETQYF. CDR3 DNA: TGTGCCAGCAGTGAAGCGCGGCAGGGAAACCAAGAGACCCAGTACTTC. The V call is TRBV2, the J call TRBJ2-5; maybe TRBD1 (5 bases). The CDR3 consists of 16 residues. V was shortened by 0 bases and J by 0 bases, with 11 bases between the two germline ends. In germline, CDR1 is SNHLY, CDR2 FYNNEI.

The chain links TRBV7-9 to TRBJ2-7; 7 positions match TRBD1. From germline, CDR1 is SEHNR and CDR2 FQNEAQ (reference sequence). With 5 bases clipped from V and 3 bases from J, the junction kept 10 bases outside the gene matches. The CDR3 runs to 15 residues. In DNA, the CDR3 is TGTGCCAGCAGCAAGGTGACAGGGAAAGGCTACGAGCAGTACTTC. This translates into CASSKVTGKGYEQYF. The entire variable domain, with the rest obtained from reference TRBV7-9 and TRBJ2-7, is as follows: DTGVSQNPRHKITKRGQNVTFRCDPISEHNRLYWYRQTLGQGPEFLTYFQNEAQLEKSRLLSDRFSAERPKGSFSTLEIQRTEQGDSAMYLCASSKVTGKGYEQYFGPGTRLTVT.

The V and J genes are TRBV7-2 and TRBJ1-2, with D perhaps TRBD1 (5 bases). CDR3 length: 13 residues. Deletions cut 0 bases from V and 5 bases from J, with 7 bases between. The germline gives CDR1 SGHTA, CDR2 FQGNSA. As DNA, the CDR3 is TGTGCCAGCAGCTTAGCGGGGGGGTATGGCTACACCTTC. Its translation is CASSLAGGYGYTF.

This chain uses TRBV6-6 with TRBJ1-1; 8 bases map to TRBD1. CDR1 is MNHNY, CDR2 SVGAGI, per germline (reference sequence). The CDR3 spans 13 residues. V dropped 5 bases and J dropped 4; count of bases not matched to a gene: 3. The CDR3 here is CASSHRGGTEAFF. The DNA of the CDR3 is TGTGCCAGCAGTCACAGGGGGGGCACTGAAGCTTTCTTT.

The V gene is TRBV5-1, the J gene TRBJ2-3; 10 bases map to TRBD2. The trim removed 4 bases at V and 0 bases at J, leaving 17 bases unmatched. The CDR3 has 20 amino acids. CDR1 SGHRS and CDR2 YFSETQ come from the germline V gene. CDR3 sequence reads: CASSVGLRVAGGHSTDTQYF. Written as DNA, the CDR3 is TGCGCCAGCAGCGTGGGGCTTAGGGTAGCGGGGGGCCATAGCACAGATACGCAGTATTTT.